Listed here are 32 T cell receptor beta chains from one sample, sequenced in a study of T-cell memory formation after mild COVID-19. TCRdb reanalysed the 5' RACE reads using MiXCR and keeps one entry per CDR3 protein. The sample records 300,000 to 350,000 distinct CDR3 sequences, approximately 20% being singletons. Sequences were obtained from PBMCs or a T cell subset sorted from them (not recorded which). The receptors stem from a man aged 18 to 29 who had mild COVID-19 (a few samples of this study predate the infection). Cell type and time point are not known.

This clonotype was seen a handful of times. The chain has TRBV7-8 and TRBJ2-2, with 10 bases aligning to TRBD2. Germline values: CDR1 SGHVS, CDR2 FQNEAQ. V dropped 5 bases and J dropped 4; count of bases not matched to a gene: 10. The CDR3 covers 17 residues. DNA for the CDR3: TGTGCCAGCAGCCCGTACACTAGCGGGGACCGCACCGGGGAGCTGTTTTTT. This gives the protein CASSPYTSGDRTGELFF.

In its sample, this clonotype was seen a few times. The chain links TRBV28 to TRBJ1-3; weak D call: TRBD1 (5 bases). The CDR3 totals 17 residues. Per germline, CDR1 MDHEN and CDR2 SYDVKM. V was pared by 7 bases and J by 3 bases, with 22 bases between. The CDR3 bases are TGTGCCAGCACCGATCCTTTTGAGGGACCCAATGGAAACACCATATATTTT. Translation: CASTDPFEGPNGNTIYF.

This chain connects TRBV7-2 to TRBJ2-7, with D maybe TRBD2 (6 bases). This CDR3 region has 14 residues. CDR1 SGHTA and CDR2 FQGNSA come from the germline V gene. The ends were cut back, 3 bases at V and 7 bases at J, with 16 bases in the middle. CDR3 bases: TGTGCCAGCAGCTTTCAGACAGCCGGGGGTGAGCAGTACGTC. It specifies CASSFQTAGGEQYV.

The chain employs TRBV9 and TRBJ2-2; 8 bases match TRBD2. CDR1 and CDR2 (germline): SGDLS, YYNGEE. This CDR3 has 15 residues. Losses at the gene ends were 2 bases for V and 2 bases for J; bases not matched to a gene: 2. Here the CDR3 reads CASSVSGDNTGELFF. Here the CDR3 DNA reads TGTGCCAGCAGCGTTAGCGGGGATAACACCGGGGAGCTGTTTTTT.

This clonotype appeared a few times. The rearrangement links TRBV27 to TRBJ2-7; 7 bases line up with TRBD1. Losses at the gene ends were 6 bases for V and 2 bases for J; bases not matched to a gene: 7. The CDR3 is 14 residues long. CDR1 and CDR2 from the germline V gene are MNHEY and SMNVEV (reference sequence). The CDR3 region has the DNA TGTGCCAGCAGACCGGACAGGAACACCTACGAGCAGTACGTC. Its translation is CASRPDRNTYEQYV.

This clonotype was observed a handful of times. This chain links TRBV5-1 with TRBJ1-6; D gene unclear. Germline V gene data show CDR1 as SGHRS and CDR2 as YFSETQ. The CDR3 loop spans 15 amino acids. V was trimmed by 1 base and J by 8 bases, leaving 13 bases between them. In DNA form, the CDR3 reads TGCGCCAGCAGCTTGTCTGGACCGGCGTATTCACCCCTCCACTTT. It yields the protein CASSLSGPAYSPLHF.

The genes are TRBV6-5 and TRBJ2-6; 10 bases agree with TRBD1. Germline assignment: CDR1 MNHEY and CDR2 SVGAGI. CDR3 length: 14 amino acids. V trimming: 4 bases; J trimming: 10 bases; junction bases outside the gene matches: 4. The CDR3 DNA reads TGTGCCAGCAGTTCACCGGGACAGGGGAACGTCCTGACTTTC. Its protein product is CASSSPGQGNVLTF.

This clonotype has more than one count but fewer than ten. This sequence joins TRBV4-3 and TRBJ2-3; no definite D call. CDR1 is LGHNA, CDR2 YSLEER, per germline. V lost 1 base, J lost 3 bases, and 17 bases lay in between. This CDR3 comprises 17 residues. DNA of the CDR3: TGCGCCAGCAGCCAAGTTTACCCCGCCGTGTATACAGATACGCAGTATTTT. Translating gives CASSQVYPAVYTDTQYF.

CDR3 bases: TGTGCCAGCAGACGCGGGTATGATTCGTACAATGAGCAGTTCTTC. This codes for CASRRGYDSYNEQFF. The chain employs TRBV6-5 and TRBJ2-1; a weak D match, TRBD2 (5 bases). Germline V gene data show CDR1 as MNHEY and CDR2 as SVGAGI. This CDR3 comprises 15 residues. Trimming took off 6 bases at V and 4 bases at J, with 16 bases between the two ends.

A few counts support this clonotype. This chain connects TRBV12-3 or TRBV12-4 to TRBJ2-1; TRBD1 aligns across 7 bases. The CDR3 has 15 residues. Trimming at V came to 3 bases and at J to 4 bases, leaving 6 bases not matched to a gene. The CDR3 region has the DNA TGTGCCAGCAGTTTCGAGGGGGCGCCTTACAATGAGCAGTTCTTC. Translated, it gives CASSFEGAPYNEQFF.

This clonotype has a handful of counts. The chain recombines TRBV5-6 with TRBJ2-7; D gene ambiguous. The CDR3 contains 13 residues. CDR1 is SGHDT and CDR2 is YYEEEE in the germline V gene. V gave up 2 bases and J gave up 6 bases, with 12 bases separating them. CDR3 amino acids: CASSFFTSSEQYF. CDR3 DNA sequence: TGTGCCAGCAGCTTCTTTACCTCTAGCGAGCAGTACTTC.

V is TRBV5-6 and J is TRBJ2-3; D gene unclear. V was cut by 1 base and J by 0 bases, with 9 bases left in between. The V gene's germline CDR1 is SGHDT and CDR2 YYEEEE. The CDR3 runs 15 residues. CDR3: CASSLLGASTDTQYF. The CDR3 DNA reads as TGTGCCAGCAGCTTGTTAGGAGCCAGCACAGATACGCAGTATTTT.

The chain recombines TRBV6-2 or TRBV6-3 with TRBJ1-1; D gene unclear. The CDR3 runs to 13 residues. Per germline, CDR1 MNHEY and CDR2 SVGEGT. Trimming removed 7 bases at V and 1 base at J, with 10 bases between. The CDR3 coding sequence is TGTGCCAGCACTACCTGGCAGAACACTGAAGCTTTCTTT. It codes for CASTTWQNTEAFF.

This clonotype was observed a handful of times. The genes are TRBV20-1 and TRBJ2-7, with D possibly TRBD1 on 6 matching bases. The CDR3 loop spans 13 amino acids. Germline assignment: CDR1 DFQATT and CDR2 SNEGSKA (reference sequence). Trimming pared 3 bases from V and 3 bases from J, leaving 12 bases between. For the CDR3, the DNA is TGCAGTGCTAGCAACCGGGACAACTACGAGCAGTACTTC. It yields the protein CSASNRDNYEQYF.

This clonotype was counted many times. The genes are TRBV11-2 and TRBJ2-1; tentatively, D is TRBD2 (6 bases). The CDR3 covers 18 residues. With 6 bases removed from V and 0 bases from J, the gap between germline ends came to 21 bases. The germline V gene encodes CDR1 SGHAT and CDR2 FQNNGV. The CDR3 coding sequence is TGTGCCAGCAGACCTCCTGCGGGGCTGGGGCGCTCCTACAATGAGCAGTTCTTC. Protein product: CASRPPAGLGRSYNEQFF.

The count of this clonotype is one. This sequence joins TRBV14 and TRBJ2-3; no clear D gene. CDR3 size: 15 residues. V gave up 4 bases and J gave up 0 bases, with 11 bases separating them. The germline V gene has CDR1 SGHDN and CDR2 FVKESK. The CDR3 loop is CASSRLSVSTDTQYF. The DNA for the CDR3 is TGTGCCAGCAGCCGCCTCAGTGTTAGCACAGATACGCAGTATTTT.

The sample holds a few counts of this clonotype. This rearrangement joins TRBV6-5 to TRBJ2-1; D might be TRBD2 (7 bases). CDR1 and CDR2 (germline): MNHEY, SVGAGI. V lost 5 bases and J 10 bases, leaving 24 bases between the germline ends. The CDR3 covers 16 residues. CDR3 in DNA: TGTGCCAGCAGTGGCCCGGGGGGCGGGCGCTCGGGCGAGCAGTTCTTC. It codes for CASSGPGGGRSGEQFF.

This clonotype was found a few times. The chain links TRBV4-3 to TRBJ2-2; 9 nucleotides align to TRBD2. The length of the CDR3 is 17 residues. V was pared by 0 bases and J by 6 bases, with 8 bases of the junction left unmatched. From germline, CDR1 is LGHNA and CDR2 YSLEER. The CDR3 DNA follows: TGCGCCAGCAGCCAAGAAGGGGTTAGCGGGGGAGCCGGGGAGCTGTTTTTT. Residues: CASSQEGVSGGAGELFF.

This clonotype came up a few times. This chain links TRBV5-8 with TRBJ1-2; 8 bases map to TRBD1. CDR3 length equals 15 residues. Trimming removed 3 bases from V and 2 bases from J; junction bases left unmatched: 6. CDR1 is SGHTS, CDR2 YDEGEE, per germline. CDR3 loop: CASSWGDRPNYGYTF. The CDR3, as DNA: TGTGCCAGCAGCTGGGGGGACAGGCCAAACTATGGCTACACCTTC.

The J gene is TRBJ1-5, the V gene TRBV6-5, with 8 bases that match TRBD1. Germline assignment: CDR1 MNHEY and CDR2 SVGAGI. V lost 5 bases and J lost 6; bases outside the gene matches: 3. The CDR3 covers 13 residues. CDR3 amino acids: CASSNDRGQPQHF. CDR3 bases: TGTGCCAGCAGTAACGACAGGGGTCAGCCCCAGCATTTT.

The CDR3 sequence: CASSLAGVNDEQFF. CDR3 nucleotide sequence: TGTGCCAGCAGTTTGGCCGGGGTTAACGATGAGCAGTTCTTC. The chain joins TRBV12-3 or TRBV12-4 to TRBJ2-1, with D tentatively TRBD2 (5 bases). Deletions cut 3 bases from V and 8 bases from J, with 14 bases between. This CDR3 is 14 amino acids long.

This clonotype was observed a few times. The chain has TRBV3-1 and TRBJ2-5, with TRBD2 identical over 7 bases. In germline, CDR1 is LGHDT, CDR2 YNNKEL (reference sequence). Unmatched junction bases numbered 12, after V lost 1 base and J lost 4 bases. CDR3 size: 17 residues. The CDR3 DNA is TGTGCCAGCAGCCAAGGGAAGCGGGGAACGAGAACAGAGACCCAGTACTTC. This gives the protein CASSQGKRGTRTETQYF.

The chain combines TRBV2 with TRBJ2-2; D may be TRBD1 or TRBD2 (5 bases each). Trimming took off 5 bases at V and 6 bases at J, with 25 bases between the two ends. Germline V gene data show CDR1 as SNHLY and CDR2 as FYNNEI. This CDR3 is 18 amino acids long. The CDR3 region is CASSRSSKGRVSAGELFF. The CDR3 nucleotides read TGTGCCAGCAGTAGAAGTTCAAAGGGGCGGGTGTCCGCCGGGGAGCTGTTTTTT.

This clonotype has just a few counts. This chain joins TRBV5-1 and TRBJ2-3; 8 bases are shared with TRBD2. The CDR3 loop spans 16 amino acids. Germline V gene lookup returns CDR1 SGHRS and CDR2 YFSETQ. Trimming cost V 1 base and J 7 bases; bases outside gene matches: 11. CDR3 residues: CASSLTSGGALHTQYF. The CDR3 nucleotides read TGCGCCAGCAGCTTGACATCCGGGGGGGCCCTTCATACGCAGTATTTT.

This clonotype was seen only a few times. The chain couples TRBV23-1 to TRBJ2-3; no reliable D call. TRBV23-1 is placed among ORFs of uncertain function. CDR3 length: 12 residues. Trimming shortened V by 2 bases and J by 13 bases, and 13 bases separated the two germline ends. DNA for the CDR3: TGCGCCAGCAGTCAAATCCAGCTAAGGGAGTATTTT. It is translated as CASSQIQLREYF.

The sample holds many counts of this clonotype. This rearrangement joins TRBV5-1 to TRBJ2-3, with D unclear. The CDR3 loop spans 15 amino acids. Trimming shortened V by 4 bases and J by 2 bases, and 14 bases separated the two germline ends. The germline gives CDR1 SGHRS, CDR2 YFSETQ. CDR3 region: CASSADPTYTDTQYF. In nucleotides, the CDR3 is TGCGCCAGCAGCGCGGACCCAACCTACACAGATACGCAGTATTTT.

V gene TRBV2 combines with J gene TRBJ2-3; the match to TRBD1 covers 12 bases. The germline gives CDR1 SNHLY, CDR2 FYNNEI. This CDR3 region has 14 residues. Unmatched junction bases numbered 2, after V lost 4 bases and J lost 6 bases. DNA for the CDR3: TGTGCCAGCAGTGGGGACAGGGGGCGGGATACGCAGTATTTT. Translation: CASSGDRGRDTQYF.

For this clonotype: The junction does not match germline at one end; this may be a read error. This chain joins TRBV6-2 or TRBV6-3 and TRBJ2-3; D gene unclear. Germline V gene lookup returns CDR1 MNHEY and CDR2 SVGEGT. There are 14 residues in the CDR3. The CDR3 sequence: CASSYAQRTDTQDF. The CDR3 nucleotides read TGTGCCAGCAGTTACGCGCAGCGCACAGATACGCAGGATTTT.

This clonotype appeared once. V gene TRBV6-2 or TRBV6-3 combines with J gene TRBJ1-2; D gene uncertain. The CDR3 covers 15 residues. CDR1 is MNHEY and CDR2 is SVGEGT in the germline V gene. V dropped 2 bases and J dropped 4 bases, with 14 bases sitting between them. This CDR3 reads CASSYPLRRGYGYTF. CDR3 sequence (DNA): TGTGCCAGCAGTTACCCCCTACGACGGGGCTATGGCTACACCTTC.

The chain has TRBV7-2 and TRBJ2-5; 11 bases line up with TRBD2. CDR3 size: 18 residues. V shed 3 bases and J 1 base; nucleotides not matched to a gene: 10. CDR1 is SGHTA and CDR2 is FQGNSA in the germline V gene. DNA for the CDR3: TGTGCCAGCAGCTTGGTTGTTAGCGGGGGGGCGGTCCAAGAGACCCAGTACTTC. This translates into CASSLVVSGGAVQETQYF.

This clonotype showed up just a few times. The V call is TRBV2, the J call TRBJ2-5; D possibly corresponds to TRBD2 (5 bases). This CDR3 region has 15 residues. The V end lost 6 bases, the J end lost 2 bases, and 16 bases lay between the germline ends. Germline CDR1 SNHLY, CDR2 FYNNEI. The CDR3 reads CASSYLATTQETQYF. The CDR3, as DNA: TGTGCCAGCAGCTATCTAGCTACAACGCAAGAGACCCAGTACTTC.

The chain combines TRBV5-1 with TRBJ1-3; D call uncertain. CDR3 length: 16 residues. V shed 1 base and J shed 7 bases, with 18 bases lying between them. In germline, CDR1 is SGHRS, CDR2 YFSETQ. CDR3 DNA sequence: TGCGCCAGCAGCTTGTATGGGCGCGAGTCGGGCAACACCATATATTTT. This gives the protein CASSLYGRESGNTIYF.